This T cell receptor (beta chain) appears in the sequencing data of a study of T cells in Graves' hyperthyroidism and ophthalmopathy. Amplification yielded TCR beta CDR3 regions, with RNA transcripts as the source. RT-PCR in the first round (using the HTBI primer set) targeted the TCR CDR3. MiXCR, applied by TCRdb to the multiplex PCR reads, yields one record per CDR3 protein. The sample shows around 97,000 distinct CDR3 sequences, about 50% of them seen only once. V shed 4 bases and J 0 bases; nucleotides not matched to a gene: 12. This CDR3 is 18 amino acids long. Germline CDR1 SGHRS, CDR2 YFSETQ. This clonotype was picked up many times.

The V call is TRBV5-1, the J call TRBJ2-7, with 11 bases lining up with TRBD2. The receptor was derived from a man between 40 and 49 years old with Graves' hyperthyroidism. Sequenced: blood. This chain's CDR3 is CASSGGISGRAVSYEQYF. For the CDR3, the DNA is TGCGCCAGCAGCGGAGGCATTAGCGGGAGGGCCGTCTCCTACGAGCAGTACTTC.